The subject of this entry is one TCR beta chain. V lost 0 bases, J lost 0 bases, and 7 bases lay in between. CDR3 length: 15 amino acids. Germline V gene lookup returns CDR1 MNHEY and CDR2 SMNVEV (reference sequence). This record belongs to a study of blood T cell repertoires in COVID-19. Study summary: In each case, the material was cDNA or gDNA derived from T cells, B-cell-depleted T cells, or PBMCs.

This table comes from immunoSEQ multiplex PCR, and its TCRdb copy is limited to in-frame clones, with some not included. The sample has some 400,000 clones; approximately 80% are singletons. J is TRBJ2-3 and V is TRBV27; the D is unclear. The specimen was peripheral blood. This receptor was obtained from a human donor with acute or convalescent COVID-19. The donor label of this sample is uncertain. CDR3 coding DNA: TGTGCCAGCAGTTTATCTTTACTGAGCACAGATACGCAGTATTTT. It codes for CASSLSLLSTDTQYF.